Sequencing of this T cell receptor (beta chain) was carried out in a study of T-cell memory formation after mild COVID-19. TCRdb called the 5' RACE reads again in MiXCR, with one record for every CDR3 protein. The sample records approximately 290,000 distinct CDR3 sequences, about a sixth being singletons. With 4 bases removed from V and 8 bases from J, the gap between germline ends came to 9 bases. The CDR3 extends over 12 amino acids. The germline V gene has CDR1 SEHNR and CDR2 FQNEAQ (reference sequence). J is TRBJ2-1 and V is TRBV7-9; D gene uncertain. This sequence was found in a man between 18 and 35 years old who had mild COVID-19 (a few samples of this study predate the infection). Cell type and time point are not known. Sequencing was carried out using PBMCs or a T cell subset sorted from them (not recorded which). CDR3 DNA sequence: TGTGCCAGCAGCTCCAGAAGACATGAGCAGTTCTTC. Protein: CASSSRRHEQFF.